The source of this T cell receptor (beta chain) is a study of blood T cells in healthy people across ages. Study summary: Roughly one uniquely barcoded beta molecule per two T cells was captured.

This CDR3 contains 15 residues. The germline gives CDR1 LGHNA, CDR2 YSLEER. V lost 0 bases and J lost 5, with 13 bases in between. The table lists this clonotype with a few counts. The antigen remains unidentified. General study findings and limits: Unsorted PBMCs blocked a conclusive comparison of naive and antigen-experienced cells. Diversity figures derived from one million T cells were judged to underestimate the true value.

Primed by a sample-barcoded 5' primer and a J-beta primer mix, a second PCR proceeded for about 6 to 12 cycles. TCRdb re-called the 5' RACE reads with MiXCR, one entry per CDR3 protein. The sample has 1.5 million to 2 million distinct CDR3 sequences, around 42% seen once. Sequenced: blood. This TCR was sampled from a human donor in good health. This chain uses TRBV4-3 with TRBJ1-1, with D possibly being TRBD1 (5 bases). CDR3 in amino acids: CASSQDIQGGTEAFF. As DNA, the CDR3 is TGCGCCAGCAGCCAAGATATTCAGGGAGGGACTGAAGCTTTCTTT.